This entry describes one T cell receptor (beta chain). Its antigen is currently unknown. 60 Vbeta and 13 Jbeta primers were used in PCR. The protocol was immunoSEQ multiplex PCR, while the TCRdb copy is restricted to in-frame clones and leaves out a portion. The sample holds about 210,000 clones; over 60% are singletons and the top ten take 1.5% to 2%. The CDR3 loop spans 17 amino acids. Germline V lookup: CDR1 SGHTA, CDR2 FQGNSA. V shed 7 bases and J 3 bases; nucleotides not matched to a gene: 15. These data belong to a study of cytomegalovirus exposure and HLA in healthy donors. Study-level findings and limits: Productive status was seen about 90% or about 30% of the time for most TCR beta V segments in an earlier analysis. The study designated 150 or so TCR beta chains cytomegalovirus-associated. Later analysis found that TCR beta chains associated with HLA were more clonally expanded than other, equally common chains. In vitro assays verified that a few CMV-associated chains recognized CMV antigens specifically.

The origin of this receptor is a male donor in good health and CMV-seronegative. The sample consisted of PBMCs. The chain couples TRBV7-2 to TRBJ2-7, with TRBD2 matching 10 bases. The CDR3 DNA follows: TGTGCCAGCACCCAGCGGTGGACAGCGGGGGGGGACTACGAGCAGTACTTC. This encodes CASTQRWTAGGDYEQYF.